This T cell receptor beta chain was obtained from a study of tumor-infiltrating lymphocytes in oesophageal squamous cell carcinoma. TCRdb reprocessed the PCR reads with MiXCR, giving one entry per CDR3 protein. Altogether 15,000 to 20,000 distinct CDR3 sequences are present, about 51% being singletons, with the ten largest covering around 42%. Germline V CDR1 and CDR2: ENHRY, SYGVKD. The CDR3 has 13 amino acids. At least ten counts were recorded for this clonotype. This clonotype was sampled from a female donor with esophageal squamous cell carcinoma. The chain employs TRBV10-3 and TRBJ2-1; tentative D call: TRBD1 (5 bases). The J call is in doubt because the DNA end fits TRBJ2-7 better. Sequenced input: normal esophageal tissue next to the tumor. CDR3 sequence reads: CAISGAGSYEQYF. In nucleotides, the CDR3 is TGTGCCATCAGTGGGGCAGGGTCATACGAGCAGTACTTC.